Detailed here is one T cell receptor beta chain. Antigen specificity is unknown. This sample was included in a study of human T cells and chemical hapten exposure. Study in general: Epicutaneous patch tests delivered 0.01% DPC to the upper back, with evaluation at 6 days. Study-wide findings and caveats: Significantly more large CDR3 similarity clusters were formed by expanded TCRs than by controls.

In the original processing: Between 23,224 and 690,600 TCRs appeared in each sample, and the median stood at around 92,000. TCRdb re-called the RACE reads through MiXCR, storing one row per CDR3 protein. None of the V and J calls come from the authors' own analysis; TCRdb made them. This sample has 95,000 to 150,000 distinct CDR3 sequences, with about 13% found just once. The CDR3 has 14 amino acids. Germline V gene lookup returns CDR1 LNHNV and CDR2 YYDKDF (reference sequence). V dropped 5 bases and J dropped 2; count of bases not matched to a gene: 2. Time point denoted: patch test 1, 2 weeks after DPC sensitization. Stated treatment: therapeutic diphenylcyclopropenone sensitization with weekly scalp DPC. Alopecia patients deemed DPC-suitable, aged 18 to 70, excluding pregnancy.

Sample: whole blood, taken in connection with sensitization to the hapten diphenylcyclopropenone (DPC). The V call is TRBV15, the J call TRBJ2-2, with TRBD1 matching 7 bases. The TCR was taken from a man aged 18 to 29 with alopecia areata. Some clones in this sample may be carry-over from other donors' samples. The CDR3 spells CATSWDSNTGELFF. As DNA, the CDR3 is TGTGCCACCAGCTGGGACAGTAACACCGGGGAGCTGTTTTTT.